The clone carrying this T cell receptor (beta chain) has just a few counts. The antigen remains unidentified. Primed by a sample-barcoded 5' primer and a J-beta primer mix, a second PCR proceeded for roughly 6 to 12 cycles. One entry per CDR3 protein, called by TCRdb with MiXCR from the 5' RACE reads. Of fewer than 700,000 distinct CDR3 sequences in the sample, 40% to 45% were seen once. At least 7 million PBMCs were isolated per sample. These data are taken from a study of blood T cells in healthy people across ages. Losses at the gene ends were 3 bases for V and 10 bases for J; bases not matched to a gene: 13. Germline lookup yields CDR1 LGHNA and CDR2 YSLEER. The CDR3 totals 15 residues. Study results and limitations: Per million T cells, the diversity of TCR beta decreased roughly linearly as age advanced. Both higher diversity and more naive CD4+ cells marked long-lived donors when set against aged donors. Naive T cell percentage by flow cytometry tracked strongly with beta diversity.

V gene TRBV4-3 combines with J gene TRBJ2-7, with 9 nucleotides matching TRBD1. This sequence originates from a man aged 80 or over in good health. The sample comprised blood. The chain's CDR3 is CASSQRPGTGCDQYF. The DNA of the CDR3 is TGCGCCAGCAGCCAGCGTCCCGGGACAGGGTGTGATCAGTACTTC.